These 3 T cell receptor beta chains came from one sample sequenced in a study of blood T cell repertoires in COVID-19. The assay was immunoSEQ multiplex PCR, and TCRdb's table has in-frame clones only and misses some. This table holds fewer than 300,000 clones, 75% to 95% found once. The material sequenced was PBMCs or T cells enriched from blood (not recorded which). The receptors derive from a woman aged 30 to 39 who had recovered from COVID-19.

V usage is TRBV18 and J usage is TRBJ2-1; D is possibly TRBD2 (6 bases). The CDR3 consists of 15 residues. Per germline, CDR1 KGHSH and CDR2 LQKENI. V was shortened by 4 bases and J by 7 bases, with 17 bases between the two germline ends. This CDR3 reads CASSHVRRAGNEQFF. The CDR3 DNA reads TGTGCCAGCTCACATGTCAGGAGGGCCGGAAATGAGCAGTTCTTC.

The chain recombines TRBV29-1 with TRBJ1-1; 7 bases align to TRBD1. The junction had 6 bases not matched to a gene; V was cut back by 7 bases and J by 7 bases. Germline CDR1 and CDR2: SQVTM and ANQGSEA. The length of the CDR3 is 11 residues. The CDR3 DNA reads as TGCAGCGGGGCCCGGGACAGTGAAGCTTTCTTT. This encodes CSGARDSEAFF. The entire variable domain, with the rest obtained from reference TRBV29-1 and TRBJ1-1, is as follows: SAVISQKPSRDICQRGTSLTIQCQVDSQVTMMFWYRQQPGQSLTLIATANQGSEATYESGFVIDKFPISRPNLTFSTLTVSNMSPEDSSIYLCSGARDSEAFFGQGTRLTVV.

The genes are TRBV7-9 and TRBJ1-1, with 9 bases identical to TRBD1. The CDR3 covers 14 residues. Germline trimming cut 5 bases from V and 7 bases from J; bases unmatched to any gene: 8. Germline CDR1 is SEHNR and CDR2 is FQNEAQ (reference sequence). This CDR3 reads CASSPDRGLYEAFF. The CDR3 DNA reads TGTGCCAGCAGCCCGGACAGGGGCCTCTATGAAGCTTTCTTT.